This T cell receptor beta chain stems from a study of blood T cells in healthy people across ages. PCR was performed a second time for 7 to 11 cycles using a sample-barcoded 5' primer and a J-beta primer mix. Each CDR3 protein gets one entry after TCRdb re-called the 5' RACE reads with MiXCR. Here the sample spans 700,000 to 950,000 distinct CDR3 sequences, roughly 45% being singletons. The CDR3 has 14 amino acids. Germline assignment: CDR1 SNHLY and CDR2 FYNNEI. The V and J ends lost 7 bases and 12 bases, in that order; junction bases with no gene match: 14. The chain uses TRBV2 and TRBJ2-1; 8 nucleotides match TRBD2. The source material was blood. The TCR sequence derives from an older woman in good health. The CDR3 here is CASKPSGSIHVQFF. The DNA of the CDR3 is TGTGCCAGCAAGCCGAGCGGGAGTATCCATGTGCAGTTCTTC.